This T cell receptor (beta chain) was identified during a study of cytomegalovirus exposure and HLA in healthy donors. Study-wide results and caveats: The authors enumerated 164 TCR beta chains as linked to cytomegalovirus. Being productive about 90% or about 30% of the time was typical of most TCR beta V segments in an earlier analysis. Reports state that TCR beta sequences accurately predicted most subjects' HLA-A and HLA-B alleles.

Amplification used 60 Vbeta primers and 13 Jbeta primers. Data came from immunoSEQ multiplex PCR; TCRdb stores just in-frame clones and leaves some out. This sample carries fewer than 200,000 clones, around 74% of them seen once, and the ten largest clones take about 2.1%. On this clone: Its antigen is not known.

Germline-derived CDR1 and CDR2 are MNHEY and SVGAGI. V lost 5 bases to trimming and J lost 2 bases, with 9 bases between them. There are 13 residues in the CDR3. The sample comprised PBMCs. V and J are TRBV6-5 and TRBJ1-1; a weak D match, TRBD1 (5 bases). The source is a female donor in good health and CMV-seronegative. The CDR3 coding sequence is TGTGCCAGCAGTGACCAGGGAAACACTGAAGCTTTCTTT. It translates to CASSDQGNTEAFF.